This T cell receptor beta chain derives from a study of beta chain features in type 1 diabetes. The wider study: Age, gender and cell yields were alike across patients and healthy donors.

Concerning this clone: Its antigen remains unidentified.

Expressed TCRB transcripts were sequenced after all isolated RNA was converted to cDNA. TCRdb keeps only in-frame clones here, not all; method: immunoSEQ multiplex PCR. The sample carries under 450,000 clones, about 16% recorded once. CDR1 and CDR2 (germline): SQVTM, ANQGSEA. V dropped 4 bases and J dropped 1 base, with 10 bases sitting between them. The CDR3 runs 13 residues. Regarding the study as a whole: Type 1 diabetes patients had VDJ junctions that carried fewer insertions and more deletions. HLA effects on TCRB rearrangement stayed unresolved here.

This chain uses TRBV29-1 with TRBJ1-1; no firm D call. The TCR was taken from a woman aged 18-35 years in good health. Sequenced sample: naive CD4+ T cells from blood. For the CDR3, the DNA is TGCAGCGTTGTGCGACAACAGAACACTGAAGCTTTCTTT. It specifies CSVVRQQNTEAFF.